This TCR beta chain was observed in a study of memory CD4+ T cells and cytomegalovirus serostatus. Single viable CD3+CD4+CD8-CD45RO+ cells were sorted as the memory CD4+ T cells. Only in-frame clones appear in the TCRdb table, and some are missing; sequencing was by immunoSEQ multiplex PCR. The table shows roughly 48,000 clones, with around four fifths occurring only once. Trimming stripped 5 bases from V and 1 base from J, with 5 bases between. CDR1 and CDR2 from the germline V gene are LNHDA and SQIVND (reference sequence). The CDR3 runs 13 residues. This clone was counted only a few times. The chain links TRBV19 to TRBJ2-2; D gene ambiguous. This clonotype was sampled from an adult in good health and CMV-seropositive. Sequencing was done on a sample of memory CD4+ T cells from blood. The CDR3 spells CASSRWNTGELFF. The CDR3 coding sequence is TGTGCCAGTAGTCGTTGGAACACCGGGGAGCTGTTTTTT.